The source of this TCR beta chain is a study of OX40 agonist ivuxolimab in advanced cancers. Regarding the study as a whole: Patients who responded partially at 0.1-3.0 mg/kg showed clonal expansion ranking among the lowest. CD4+ and CD8+ T cells in blood underwent clonal expansion by week 6 at 0.1 to 3.0 mg/kg.

Repertoires were generated with immunoSEQ multiplex PCR, while TCRdb's copy carries only in-frame clones and drops some. The sample holds roughly 91,000 clones, approximately 95% seen once. Only one count was recorded for this clone. Its antigen is undetermined. The junction had 11 bases not matched to a gene; V was cut back by 5 bases and J by 4 bases. Per the germline V gene, CDR1 is SGHRS and CDR2 is YFSETQ. The CDR3 runs 15 residues. The V call is TRBV5-1, the J call TRBJ2-7, with 8 bases aligning to TRBD1. Sequencing was performed on CD4+ or CD8+ T cells sorted from blood, taken in a trial of the OX40 agonist ivuxolimab. The receptor's source is an adult with an advanced solid tumor such as melanoma, head and neck, liver or kidney cancer. The CDR3, as DNA: TGCGCCAGCAGTTTTGGACAGGGAAAAGGTTACGAGCAGTACTTC. It specifies CASSFGQGKGYEQYF.